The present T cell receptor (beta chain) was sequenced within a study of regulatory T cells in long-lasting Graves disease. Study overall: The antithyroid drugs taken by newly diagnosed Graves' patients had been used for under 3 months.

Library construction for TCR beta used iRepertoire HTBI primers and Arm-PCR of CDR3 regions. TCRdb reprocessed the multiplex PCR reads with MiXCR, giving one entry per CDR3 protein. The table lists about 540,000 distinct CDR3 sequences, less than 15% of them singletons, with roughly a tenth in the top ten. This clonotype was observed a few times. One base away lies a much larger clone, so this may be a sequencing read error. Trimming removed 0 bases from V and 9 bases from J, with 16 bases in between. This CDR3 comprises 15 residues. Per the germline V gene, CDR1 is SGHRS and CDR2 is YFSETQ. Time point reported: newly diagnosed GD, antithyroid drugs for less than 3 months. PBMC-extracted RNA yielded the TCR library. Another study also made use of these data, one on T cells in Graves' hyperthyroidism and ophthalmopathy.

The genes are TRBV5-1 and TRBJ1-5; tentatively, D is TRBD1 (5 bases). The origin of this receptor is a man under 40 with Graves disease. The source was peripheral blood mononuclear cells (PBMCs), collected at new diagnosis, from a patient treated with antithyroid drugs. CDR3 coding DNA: TGCGCCAGCAGCTTGGAGGGGAAAGGACGTCGGCCCCAGCATTTT. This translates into CASSLEGKGRRPQHF.